The T cell receptor beta chain under discussion was sequenced for a study of early T cells in non-severe SARS-CoV-2 infection (dated by TCRdb to about 2021). Turning to the overall study: Because TCR sequencing relied on bulk RNA taken from unsorted whole blood, pairing of alpha and beta chains was not possible. What the authors observed across the whole study: VDJdb matching was skewed toward anti-spike CD8 responses and likely underestimated virus-specific expansions, missing private and CD4 specificities.

Trimming costs V 2 bases and J 5 bases, and their ends lie 12 bases apart. There are 14 amino acids in the CDR3, from cysteine to phenylalanine inclusive. CDR3 DNA is the only sequence kept; it has 42 bases, read in frame from the first base. From a lookup of the germline V gene, CDR1 and CDR2 are MNHNS and SASEGT. Library prep was done by 5' RACE. Sequencing took place on a NextSeq 500. The TCR library protocol attached unique molecular identifiers to individual cDNA molecules to correct for sequencing error and PCR bias. TCR alpha and beta chains were both sequenced, and the abundances of alpha and beta sequences in each sample were closely correlated with each other. The original pipeline was this. Decombinator V4 was used to perform V gene, J gene and CDR3 annotation of TCR sequences. TCRs were defined as expanded if a significant change between any two time points was detected under a Poisson model with p below 0.0001. TCR abundances were normalised to the total number of TCRs sequenced per sample and expressed as counts per million. MAIT TCRs were defined by TRAV1-2 paired with TRAJ12, TRAJ20 or TRAJ33, and iNKT TCRs by TRAV10 paired with TRAJ18. VDJdb, accessed on 1 November 2021, was searched for TCRs annotated for CMV, EBV and SARS-CoV-2, and TCRs annotated for more than one antigen were excluded. TCRdb ran its own pipeline on the public reads, namely fastp trimming at Q25 and MiXCR clone calling, and kept in-frame beta chains. Rows are unified per CDR3 protein, each entry keeping the most common DNA and genes. It is TCRdb's table, rather than the study itself, that gives the V and J calls and clone size. The sample table contains approximately 68,000 distinct CDR3 sequences; only one count was recorded for about 9.4% of them. In total, the top ten clones hold 7.6% of the sample.

This was a case-control study nested in a cohort of healthcare workers in London, UK, who had nasopharyngeal swab PCR tests and blood samples taken every week. Healthcare workers were recruited during the week of the UK lockdown, between 23 and 31 March 2020, and followed weekly for up to roughly 15 weeks. Notes on this clonotype: The specificity of this receptor is unknown. The input lacks base qualities; no much larger clone sits a single base away.

This TCR derives from an adult who was a healthcare worker with PCR-confirmed SARS-CoV-2 infection or an uninfected control (not recorded which). Here the sequenced sample was whole blood, taken at baseline. The chain uses TRBV6-1 and TRBJ2-5; matching of 5 bases hints at TRBD2 as the D gene. The sequenced DNA is TGTGCCAGCAGTGAACAGCCATCGGGGGAGACCCAGTACTTC. Its product reads: CASSEQPSGETQYF.